This TCR beta chain was sequenced in a study of persistence of HIV-infected CD4 T cells. The libraries were made with immunoSEQ version 4 in survey mode. Genomic DNA was diluted to 9 to 10 ng/uL, up to about 1 ug per sample. Using immunoSEQ multiplex PCR, the repertoire was profiled, and TCRdb retains in-frame clones only, with some absent. The sample shows about 45,000 clones, 88% of them seen only once. This CDR3 region has 14 residues. Germline V CDR1 and CDR2: LNHDA, SQIVND (reference sequence). The V and J ends lost 3 bases and 1 base respectively, with 9 bases between them. Notes on this clone: Antigen specificity is unknown.

This nonspecific control used anti-CD3/anti-CD28 bead stimulation of CD4+ T cells. Sorting of responding CD4+ T cells relied on upregulated CD40 ligand together with CD69. The receptor's source is an adult woman with HIV who was CMV-seropositive. This sequence joins TRBV19 and TRBJ1-1; D call uncertain. Material: CD4+ T cells sorted from PBMCs after roughly 17-hour stimulation, obtained from a patient who received antiretroviral therapy. The CDR3 DNA follows: TGTGCCAGTAGTATTCCGGGTTGGAACACTGAAGCTTTCTTT. This translates into CASSIPGWNTEAFF.